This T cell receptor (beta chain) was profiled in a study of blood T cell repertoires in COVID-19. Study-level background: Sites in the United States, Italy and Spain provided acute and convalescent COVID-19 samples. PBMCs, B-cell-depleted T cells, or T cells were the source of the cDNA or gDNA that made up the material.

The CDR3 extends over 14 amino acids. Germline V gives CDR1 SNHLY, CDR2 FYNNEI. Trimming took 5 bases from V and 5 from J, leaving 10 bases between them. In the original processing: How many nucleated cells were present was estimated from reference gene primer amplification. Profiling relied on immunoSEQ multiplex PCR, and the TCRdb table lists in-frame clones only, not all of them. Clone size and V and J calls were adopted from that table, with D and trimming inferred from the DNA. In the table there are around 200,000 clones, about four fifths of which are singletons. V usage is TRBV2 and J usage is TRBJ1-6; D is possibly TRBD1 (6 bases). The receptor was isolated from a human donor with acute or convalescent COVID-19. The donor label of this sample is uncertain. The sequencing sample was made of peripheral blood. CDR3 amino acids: CASSLDRNNSPLHF. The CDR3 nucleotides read TGTGCCAGCAGTTTAGACAGGAATAATTCACCCCTCCACTTT.